This T cell receptor beta chain was observed in a study of response to subunit inactivated influenza vaccine. This clonotype was seen at least ten times. Its antigen is unknown. The CDR3 length is 14 residues. Germline V lookup: CDR1 PRHDT, CDR2 FYEKMQ (reference sequence). V lost 3 bases to trimming and J lost 1 base, with 9 bases between them. Regarding the study as a whole: Each seasonal influenza vaccination recruits few new T cells, the authors suggested.

MiXCR, run by TCRdb on the RT-PCR reads, gives a single entry per CDR3 protein. The sample carries about 520,000 distinct CDR3 sequences, approximately 7.3% recorded once. V usage is TRBV13 and J usage is TRBJ1-1; possibly TRBD1 for D (5 bases). The material sequenced was PBMCs from blood, taken around 25 months after vaccination. This clonotype was obtained from a man between 50 and 75 years old who received an inactivated influenza vaccine. CDR3 sequence reads: CASSFPRGNTEAFF. The CDR3 nucleotides are TGTGCCAGCAGCTTCCCGAGGGGGAACACTGAAGCTTTCTTT.